This T cell receptor beta chain was captured in a study of neurological immune-mediated disorders. The time point is: technical triplicate 1. For sorted libraries, the input was roughly 1 million CD4+ or CD8+ T cells. There are many counts of this clonotype. Its specificity is not known. Between the trimmed V and J ends, which lost 3 bases and 0 bases, there was a span of 5 bases. The CDR3 extends over 14 amino acids. CDR1 and CDR2 from the germline V gene are ENHRY and SYGVKD. Each TCR transcript was tagged with a 10-nucleotide random UMI during 5'RACE. Per sequencing run, 15-18 subjects together gave over 180 million TCR-beta sequences. TCRdb used MiXCR to reprocess the 5' RACE reads, holding one entry per CDR3 protein. Of fewer than 25,000 distinct CDR3 sequences listed, under 15% are singletons. Study findings and constraints: Patients with HTLV-1-associated myelopathy showed the most TCR clonal expansion. Those with multiple sclerosis showed the least, falling below healthy controls.

The chain uses TRBV10-3 and TRBJ2-2; D unclear. Sequencing was done on a sample of CD4+ T cells from blood. This sequence was found in a female donor with HTLV-1-associated myelopathy (HAM/TSP). CDR3 sequence reads: CAISDTANTGELFF. The CDR3 nucleotides are TGTGCCATCAGTGATACGGCGAACACCGGGGAGCTGTTTTTT.